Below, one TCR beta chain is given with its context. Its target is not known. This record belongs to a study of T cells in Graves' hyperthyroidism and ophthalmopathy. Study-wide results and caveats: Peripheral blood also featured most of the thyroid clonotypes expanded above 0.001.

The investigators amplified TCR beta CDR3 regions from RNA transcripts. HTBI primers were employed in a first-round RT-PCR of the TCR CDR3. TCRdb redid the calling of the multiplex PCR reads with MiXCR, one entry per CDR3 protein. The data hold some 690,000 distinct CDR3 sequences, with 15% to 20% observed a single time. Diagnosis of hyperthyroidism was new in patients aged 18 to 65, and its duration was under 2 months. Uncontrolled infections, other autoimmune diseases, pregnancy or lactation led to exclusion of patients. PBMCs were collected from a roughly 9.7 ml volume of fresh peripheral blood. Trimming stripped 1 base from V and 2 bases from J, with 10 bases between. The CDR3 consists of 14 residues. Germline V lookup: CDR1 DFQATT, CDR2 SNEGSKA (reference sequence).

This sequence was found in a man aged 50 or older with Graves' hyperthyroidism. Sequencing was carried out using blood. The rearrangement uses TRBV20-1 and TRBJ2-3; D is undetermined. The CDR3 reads CSARGVGFTDTQYF. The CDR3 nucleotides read TGCAGTGCTAGAGGGGTGGGTTTCACAGATACGCAGTATTTT.